This passage covers 19 T cell receptor beta chains from one sample sequenced in a study of blood T cell repertoires in COVID-19. Using immunoSEQ multiplex PCR, the repertoire was profiled, and TCRdb retains in-frame clones only, with some absent. The sample shows roughly 73,000 clones, about 88% of them seen only once. The sequenced material came from peripheral blood. The receptors originated from a human donor in a cohort sampled during active COVID-19.

The genes are TRBV6-1 and TRBJ2-7; 11 nucleotides match TRBD2. V trimming: 3 bases; J trimming: 0 bases; junction bases outside the gene matches: 10. Germline V gene data show CDR1 as MNHNS and CDR2 as SASEGT. The CDR3 totals 18 residues. CDR3 region: CASSDQVPGLAVSYEQYV. The CDR3, as DNA: TGTGCCAGCAGTGATCAGGTCCCGGGACTAGCGGTCTCCTACGAGCAGTACGTC.

The chain employs TRBV7-9 and TRBJ2-5, with TRBD2 matching 7 bases. CDR3 length: 14 residues. The germline CDR1 and CDR2 sequences are SEHNR and FQNEAQ (reference sequence). V was pared by 2 bases and J by 2 bases, with 2 bases of the junction left unmatched. The CDR3 DNA is TGTGCCAGCAGCTTACTGCGGGAGCAAGAGACCCAGTACTTC. Translated, it gives CASSLLREQETQYF.

The rearrangement links TRBV6-5 to TRBJ2-7; D perhaps matches TRBD2 (5 bases). The V gene lost 6 bases and the J gene lost 5 bases, with 8 bases spanning the gap. The CDR3 has 11 amino acids. The V gene's germline CDR1 is MNHEY and CDR2 SVGAGI. The CDR3 is CASRRVDEQYF. The CDR3 bases are TGTGCCAGCAGGAGGGTCGACGAGCAGTACTTC.

The V gene is TRBV21-1, the J gene TRBJ2-5; TRBD1 reflects the table's D call only, with no check against the DNA. TRBV21-1 constitutes a pseudogene. The CDR3 sequence is 17 residues long. CDR3 bases: TGTGCCAGCAAGGGTGGAATGAGAGGGGGTGAGCAAGAGACCCAGTACTTC. Translating it yields CASKGGMRGGEQETQYF.

This sequence joins TRBV5-1 and TRBJ2-1, with D maybe TRBD2 (6 bases). In germline, CDR1 is SGHRS, CDR2 YFSETQ. V lost 4 bases, J lost 3 bases, and 14 bases lay in between. The CDR3 has 15 residues. The CDR3 nucleotides read TGCGCCAGCAGCATCTCTAGCGTTAGCTACAATGAGCAGTTCTTC. This translates into CASSISSVSYNEQFF.

The rearrangement links TRBV6-5 to TRBJ2-7; a weak D match, TRBD1 (6 bases). Germline V gives CDR1 MNHEY, CDR2 SVGAGI. This CDR3 has 12 amino acids. Trimming took 4 bases from V and 6 from J, leaving 10 bases between them. The CDR3 bases are TGTGCCAGCAGTTTCACAGGGTTCGAGCAGTACTTC. Its translation is CASSFTGFEQYF.

The chain is built from TRBV9 and TRBJ1-6; D might be TRBD1 (6 bases). V lost 3 bases and J 7 bases, leaving 14 bases between the germline ends. The CDR3 spans 15 residues. Germline loops: CDR1 SGDLS, CDR2 YYNGEE. This CDR3 reads CASSAREGGNSPLHF. DNA for the CDR3: TGTGCCAGCAGCGCGAGGGAGGGGGGGAATTCACCCCTCCACTTT.

This chain's CDR3 is CASSFQLNTEAFF. CDR3 nucleotides: TGTGCCAGCAGTTTTCAGTTGAACACTGAAGCTTTCTTT. The rearrangement links TRBV12-3 or TRBV12-4 to TRBJ1-1; unclear D gene. The CDR3 extends over 13 amino acids. Trimming shortened V by 3 bases and J by 0 bases, and 5 bases separated the two germline ends.

V is TRBV27 and J is TRBJ2-1; TRBD1 agrees at 8 bases. Trimming took 2 bases from V and 7 from J; bases not matched to a gene: 10. The length of the CDR3 is 16 residues. CDR1 MNHEY and CDR2 SMNVEV come from the germline V gene (reference sequence). The CDR3 DNA is TGTGCCAGCAGTTTAAATGTCGGACAGGGTGGGAATGAGCAGTTCTTC. Translated: CASSLNVGQGGNEQFF.

This clone came up once. In DNA form, the CDR3 reads TGTGCCAGCACCCTCAGGGGCCCCACTGAAGCTTTCTTT. Translated, it gives CASTLRGPTEAFF. The genes are TRBV6-5 and TRBJ1-1; TRBD1 is a possible D gene (6 bases). V was clipped by 7 bases and J by 4 bases, with 13 bases between them. The germline V gene has CDR1 MNHEY and CDR2 SVGAGI. The CDR3 loop spans 13 amino acids.

The J gene is TRBJ2-3, the V gene TRBV4-1; 9 bases map to TRBD1. The CDR3 totals 15 residues. J lost 4 bases, V lost 4 bases, and 6 bases had no gene match. Germline assignment: CDR1 MGHRA and CDR2 YSYEKL. For the CDR3, the DNA is TGCGCCAGCAGCCGTGGGACAGGGAACCCAGATACGCAGTATTTT. It encodes CASSRGTGNPDTQYF.

The V call is TRBV5-6, the J call TRBJ1-1; D possibly corresponds to TRBD1 (5 bases). Trimming stripped 0 bases from V and 3 bases from J, with 12 bases between. Looked up from germline, CDR1 is SGHDT and CDR2 is YYEEEE. There are 15 residues in the CDR3. CDR3 sequence (DNA): TGTGCCAGCAGCTTGGTGGGTGTAGGGGACACTGAAGCTTTCTTT. It translates to CASSLVGVGDTEAFF.

The chain employs TRBV6-5 and TRBJ1-2; D is unclear. The V gene lost 6 bases and the J gene lost 5 bases, with 13 bases spanning the gap. The CDR3 loop spans 13 amino acids. Germline V gene sequence: CDR1 MNHEY, CDR2 SVGAGI. In DNA, the CDR3 is TGTGCCAGCAGCGGGTCGAATTTATATGGCTACACCTTC. Its protein is CASSGSNLYGYTF.

CDR3 DNA: TGTGCCAGCAGTGAACGGAGGAACACTGAAGCTTTCTTT. This codes for CASSERRNTEAFF. The chain is built from TRBV6-1 and TRBJ1-1; no clear D. The CDR3 extends over 13 amino acids. Per the germline V gene, CDR1 is MNHNS and CDR2 is SASEGT. V lost 2 bases to trimming and J lost 1 base, with 5 bases between them.

This chain links TRBV3-1 (or the pseudogene TRBV3-2) with TRBJ2-3; 8 bases match TRBD1. V gave up 4 bases and J gave up 0 bases; unmatched junction bases: 3. This CDR3 spans 15 amino acids. Germline loops: CDR1 LGHDT, CDR2 YNNKEL (reference sequence). CDR3 residues: CASSRQGASTDTQYF. In DNA form, the CDR3 reads TGTGCCAGCAGCCGCCAGGGGGCCAGCACAGATACGCAGTATTTT.

The gene calls are TRBV5-1 and TRBJ2-5; 10 bases agree with TRBD2. The CDR3 spans 18 residues. The germline V gene has CDR1 SGHRS and CDR2 YFSETQ. Germline trimming cut 3 bases from V and 5 bases from J; bases unmatched to any gene: 16. The CDR3 bases are TGCGCCAGCAGCTCGACCGGGACTAGCGCATTTCTGAGGGAGACCCAGTACTTC. It translates to CASSSTGTSAFLRETQYF. Variable domain in full (rest from reference TRBV5-1 and TRBJ2-5): KAGVTQTPRYLIKTRGQQVTLSCSPISGHRSVSWYQQTPGQGLQFLFEYFSETQRNKGNFPGRFSGRQFSNSRSEMNVSTLELGDSALYLCASSSTGTSAFLRETQYFGPGTRLLVL.

The chain is built from TRBV5-4 and TRBJ2-1, with 14 bases lining up with TRBD2. V shed 3 bases and J 12 bases; nucleotides not matched to a gene: 11. The CDR3 sequence is 16 residues long. Germline assignment: CDR1 SGHNT and CDR2 YYREEE (reference sequence). This CDR3 reads CASSWGLAGDNDGQFF. The CDR3 DNA reads TGTGCCAGCAGCTGGGGACTAGCGGGAGACAATGATGGGCAGTTCTTC.

This clone was seen a single time. The rearrangement uses TRBV6-5 and TRBJ2-3; D is undetermined. Trimming took 0 bases from V and 6 from J, leaving 7 bases between them. The CDR3 has 13 amino acids. The germline V gene encodes CDR1 MNHEY and CDR2 SVGAGI. The CDR3 DNA reads as TGTGCCAGCAGTTACTCGATCGGGGATACGCAGTATTTT. It is translated as CASSYSIGDTQYF.

The chain is built from TRBV6-2 or TRBV6-3 and TRBJ2-7, with a tentative D call TRBD2 (6 bases). This CDR3 spans 13 amino acids. Germline-derived CDR1 and CDR2 are MNHEY and SVGEGT. Deletions cut 0 bases from V and 7 bases from J, with 10 bases between. The CDR3 bases are TGTGCCAGCAGTTACTCTATGGGAGGTGAGCAGTACGTC. This translates into CASSYSMGGEQYV.